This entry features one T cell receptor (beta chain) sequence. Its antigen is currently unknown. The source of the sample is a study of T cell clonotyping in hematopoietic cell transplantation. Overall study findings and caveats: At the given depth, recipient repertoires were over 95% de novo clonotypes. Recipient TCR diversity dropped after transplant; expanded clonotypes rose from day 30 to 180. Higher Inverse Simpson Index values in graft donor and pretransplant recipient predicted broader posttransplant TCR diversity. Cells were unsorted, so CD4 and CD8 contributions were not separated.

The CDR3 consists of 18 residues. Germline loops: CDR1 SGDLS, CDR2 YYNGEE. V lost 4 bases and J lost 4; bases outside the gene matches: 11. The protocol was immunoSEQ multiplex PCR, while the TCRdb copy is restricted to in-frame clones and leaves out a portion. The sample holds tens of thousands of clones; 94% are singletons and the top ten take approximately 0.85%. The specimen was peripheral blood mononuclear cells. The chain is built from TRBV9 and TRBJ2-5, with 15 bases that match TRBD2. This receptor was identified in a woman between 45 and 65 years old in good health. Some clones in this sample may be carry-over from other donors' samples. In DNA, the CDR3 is TGTGCCAGCAGCCCCAGGCCGGGACTAGCGGGGGGTCGAGAGACCCAGTACTTC. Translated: CASSPRPGLAGGRETQYF. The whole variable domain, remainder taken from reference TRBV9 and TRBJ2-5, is DSGVTQTPKHLITATGQRVTLRCSPRSGDLSVYWYQQSLDQGLQFLIQYYNGEERAKGNILERFSAQQFPDLHSELNLSSLELGDSALYFCASSPRPGLAGGRETQYFGPGTRLLVL.